Listed below are T cell receptor beta chains from one sample, sequenced in a study of blood T cell repertoires in COVID-19. Only in-frame clones appear in the TCRdb table, and some are missing; sequencing was by immunoSEQ multiplex PCR. The repertoire includes 100,000 to 150,000 clones, around 86% of them detected once, and about 9.6% sits in the top ten. The sample taken for sequencing was peripheral blood. The receptors originated from a man in his forties with active or convalescent COVID-19. Each CDR3 is given with its conserved first and last residue. The order of the fields is CDR3 length, J gene, V gene, clone size, D gene, CDR3 DNA, CDR3 protein. A D gene is named only where the DNA matches it firmly. Not every row has a clone size; where given, it reads once, few, many or a size class.

16 | TRBJ1-4 | TRBV6-1 | - | - | TGTGCCAGCAGTGGGGAACAGGGACGAACTAATGAAAAACTGTTTTTT | CASSGEQGRTNEKLFF
16 | TRBJ1-2 | TRBV10-3 | - | - | TGTGCCATCCCCACTTCAAAGTCCGCCACCGTCTATGGCTACACCTTC | CAIPTSKSATVYGYTF
19 | TRBJ2-3 | TRBV5-1 | - | - | TGCGCCAGCAGCGGCGAACAGGGCCAGGAGGGGGCTAGCACAGATACGCAGTATTTT | CASSGEQGQEGASTDTQYF
15 | TRBJ1-1 | TRBV6-5 | - | - | TGTGCCAGCACGAGGACAGCCCTTATGAACACTGAAGCTTTCTTT | CASTRTALMNTEAFF
16 | TRBJ2-1 | TRBV18 | - | - | TGTGCCAGCTCACTACAGGGACAAGGGACCTACAATGAGCAGTTCTTC | CASSLQGQGTYNEQFF
15 | TRBJ1-1 | TRBV4-3 | - | - | TGCGCCAGCAGCCAAGATCAGGGAGGGAACACTGAAGCTTTCTTT | CASSQDQGGNTEAFF
17 | TRBJ2-3 | TRBV5-1 | - | TRBD2 | TGCGCCAGCAGCTTGCTGGCCCCCAGCGGGGGCTTATATACGCAGTATTTT | CASSLLAPSGGLYTQYF
15 | TRBJ1-5 | TRBV5-8 | - | TRBD1 | TGTGCCAGCAGACCGGGACAGGGGGCGTCTGGGCCCCAGCATTTT | CASRPGQGASGPQHF
18 | TRBJ2-6 | TRBV5-1 | - | TRBD2 | TGCGCCAGCAGCTTGCCTAGCGGGGTCCGCTCTGGGGCCAACGTCCTGACTTTC | CASSLPSGVRSGANVLTF
14 | TRBJ2-1 | TRBV11-3 | - | - | TGTGCCAGCAGCCGGGGCGGGGGCAACAATGAGCAGTTCTTC | CASSRGGGNNEQFF
14 | TRBJ2-5 | TRBV9 | - | TRBD2 | TGTGCCAGCAGCGTACTGGGGGGGCAAGAGACCCAGTACTTC | CASSVLGGQETQYF
16 | TRBJ1-3 | TRBV7-2 | - | TRBD1 | TGTGCCAGCAGCTCGGGACAGGGGGCATCTGGAAACACCATATATTTT | CASSSGQGASGNTIYF
11 | TRBJ2-2 | TRBV12-3/TRBV12-4 | - | - | TGTGCCAGCAGTCCAGGTGGGGAGCTGTTTTTT | CASSPGGELFF
15 | TRBJ2-1 | TRBV9 | - | - | TGTGCCAGCAGCGTAGGCGCTAGCTCTATCAATGAGCAGTTCTTC | CASSVGASSINEQFF
12 | TRBJ1-2 | TRBV5-4 | - | - | TGTGCCAGCAGCTTTGACATCTATGGCTACACCTTC | CASSFDIYGYTF
12 | TRBJ1-5 | TRBV2 | few | - | TGTGCCAGCAACAGGGAAAATCAGCCCCAGCATTTT | CASNRENQPQHF
17 | TRBJ2-3 | TRBV20-1 | - | TRBD2 | TGCAGTGCTAGTAGGGCTAGCGGGGGGGTTGGCACAGATACGCAGTATTTT | CSASRASGGVGTDTQYF
16 | TRBJ2-1 | TRBV29-1 | - | TRBD1 | TGCAGCGTTGGAGGCGACAGGGGATTGATGGGCAATGAGCAGTTCTTC | CSVGGDRGLMGNEQFF
16 | TRBJ2-1 | TRBV19 | - | TRBD1 | TGTGCCAGTAGTTTACGGACGACAGGGGTGGGGGATGAGCAGTTCTTC | CASSLRTTGVGDEQFF
15 | TRBJ2-1 | TRBV6-5 | - | TRBD1 | TGTGCCAGCAGTTACGAGGGACAGGGGGTCCATGAGCAGTTCTTC | CASSYEGQGVHEQFF
15 | TRBJ2-7 | TRBV7-9 | - | TRBD2 | TGTGCCAGCAGTCCATTCGGGGGGGACTCCTACGAGCAGTACTTC | CASSPFGGDSYEQYF
15 | TRBJ2-7 | TRBV7-2 | - | TRBD2 | TGTGCCAGCAGCTTAGGGGGGGGTACGACCTACGAGCAGTACTTC | CASSLGGGTTYEQYF
16 | TRBJ1-6 | TRBV14 | once | TRBD1 | TGTGCCAGCAGCCTCAACAGGGGGCTAGGTAAATCACCCCTCCACTTT | CASSLNRGLGKSPLHF
13 | TRBJ2-3 | TRBV12-3/TRBV12-4 | - | TRBD1 | TGTGCCAGCAGTTTGACAGGACAGGGTTTGTGGTATTTT | CASSLTGQGLWYF
14 | TRBJ2-5 | TRBV18 | - | - | TGTGCCAGCTCACCACCGGTCACTCAAGAGACCCAGTACTTC | CASSPPVTQETQYF
16 | TRBJ2-5 | TRBV18 | - | TRBD2 | TGTGCCAGCTCACCACGAGGGTTAGCGGGGAAAGAGACCCAGTACTTC | CASSPRGLAGKETQYF
16 | TRBJ1-2 | TRBV19 | few | - | TGTGCCAGTAGACACCTCGGGGGGGGCCCGTACTATGGCTACACCTTC | CASRHLGGGPYYGYTF
15 | TRBJ2-1 | TRBV7-2 | - | TRBD1 | TGTGCCAGCAGCTTGGCTGGACAGGGTGTCGATGAGCAGTTCTTC | CASSLAGQGVDEQFF
14 | TRBJ1-1 | TRBV7-2 | - | - | TGTGCCAGCAGCTCCTCAGGGGCGAGCACTGAAGCTTTCTTT | CASSSSGASTEAFF
14 | TRBJ2-1 | TRBV27 | - | - | TGTGCCAGCAGAGGGGACATCTCCTACAATGAGCAGTTCTTC | CASRGDISYNEQFF
14 | TRBJ2-2 | TRBV6-4 | - | TRBD1 | TGTGCCAGCAGTTGGGGACAGGGCACCGGGGAGCTGTTTTTT | CASSWGQGTGELFF
13 | TRBJ2-5 | TRBV7-2 | - | - | TGTGCCAGCAGCTTATCACACGAGGGGACCCAGTACTTC | CASSLSHEGTQYF
17 | TRBJ1-3 | TRBV3-1/TRBV3-2 | - | TRBD1 | TGTGCCAGCAGCCACGGACAGGGGTTTCTCTCTGGAAACACCATATATTTT | CASSHGQGFLSGNTIYF
16 | TRBJ2-1 | TRBV9 | - | TRBD2 | TGTGCCAGCAGCGTAGTGGGCAGGGAGGGCTACAATGAGCAGTTCTTC | CASSVVGREGYNEQFF
16 | TRBJ1-5 | TRBV6-2/TRBV6-3 | few | - | TGTGCCAGCAGTTACGCCACAGGGAGCGGCAATCAGCCCCAGCATTTT | CASSYATGSGNQPQHF
18 | TRBJ1-2 | TRBV13 | - | - | TGTGCCAGCAGCTTAGGACAGTGGGGACTCTCCTGGAACTATGGCTACACCTTC | CASSLGQWGLSWNYGYTF
11 | TRBJ1-2 | TRBV12-3/TRBV12-4 | - | - | TGTGCCAGCAGTCAGGGAGGCGGCTACACCTTC | CASSQGGGYTF
11 | TRBJ2-2 | TRBV20-1 | many | - | TGCAGTGCCAAATGGGACAGGGAGCTGTTTTTT | CSAKWDRELFF
14 | TRBJ1-1 | TRBV6-5 | few | TRBD1 | TGTGCCAGCAGTCCCGGGACAGGGGCCACTGAAGCTTTCTTT | CASSPGTGATEAFF
11 | TRBJ1-1 | TRBV12-3/TRBV12-4 | - | - | TGTGCCAGCAGCCAGGGATTTGAAGCTTTCTTT | CASSQGFEAFF
13 | TRBJ1-5 | TRBV9 | - | - | TGTGCCAGCAGCGTATCCGGTTATCAGCCCCAGCATTTT | CASSVSGYQPQHF
11 | TRBJ2-7 | TRBV20-1 | - | - | TGCAGTGCGGGGCCCTCAGTGGAGCAGTACTTC | CSAGPSVEQYF
14 | TRBJ2-1 | TRBV7-2 | - | TRBD1 | TGTGCCAGCCTTACTGGACAGGGGAACAATGAGCAGTTCTTC | CASLTGQGNNEQFF